The 32 T cell receptor beta chains presented below share a single source sample, sequenced in a study of blood T cell repertoires in COVID-19. Here immunoSEQ multiplex PCR was the method, and the copy in TCRdb shows in-frame clones only, minus some. The sample records roughly 280,000 clones, about 87% being singletons. What was sequenced was peripheral blood. Source of these receptors: a woman aged 55-75 years with COVID-19, enrolled during active disease.

The chain combines TRBV5-1 with TRBJ1-2; possible D gene TRBD1, 6 bases. The CDR3 totals 14 residues. Looked up from germline, CDR1 is SGHRS and CDR2 is YFSETQ. V lost 0 bases and J lost 7, with 13 bases in between. The CDR3, as DNA: TGCGCCAGCAGCTTGGCCATACAGGGCGGTGGCTACACCTTC. It translates to CASSLAIQGGGYTF.

The chain employs TRBV18 and TRBJ1-3, with D unresolved. This CDR3 contains 16 residues. The ends were cut back, 2 bases at V and 2 bases at J, with 13 bases in the middle. Germline values: CDR1 KGHSH, CDR2 LQKENI. The CDR3 DNA reads TGTGCCAGCTCACCAAGGCAGACTGCCGCTGGAAACACCATATATTTT. It encodes CASSPRQTAAGNTIYF.

As to this clone: The sample has other DNA sequences that encode this CDR3 too. The chain has TRBV6-6 and TRBJ2-1, with no clear D. Germline V gives CDR1 MNHNY, CDR2 SVGAGI (reference sequence). Trimming took off 0 bases at V and 9 bases at J, with 9 bases between the two ends. CDR3 length: 13 residues. CDR3 nucleotides: TGTGCCAGCAGTTACTCGAGTTCGCCTGAGCAGTTCTTC. Amino acids: CASSYSSSPEQFF.

The J gene is TRBJ2-7, the V gene TRBV18; TRBD1 might be the D (5 bases). The V gene's germline CDR1 is KGHSH and CDR2 LQKENI. The CDR3 loop spans 13 amino acids. V was clipped by 3 bases and J by 3 bases, with 9 bases between them. The CDR3 protein is CASSPGAIYEQYF. CDR3 in DNA: TGTGCCAGCTCACCTGGGGCCATCTACGAGCAGTACTTC.

The V call is TRBV5-4, the J call TRBJ2-1, with TRBD2 matching 9 bases. With 5 bases clipped from V and 0 bases from J, the junction kept 6 bases outside the gene matches. Germline V gene lookup returns CDR1 SGHNT and CDR2 YYREEE (reference sequence). This CDR3 has 16 amino acids. CDR3 loop: CASRVGGLASYNEQFF. The CDR3 DNA follows: TGTGCCAGCAGGGTCGGGGGACTAGCCTCCTACAATGAGCAGTTCTTC.

This clone was seen more than once but under ten times. The chain recombines TRBV30 with TRBJ2-1; D call uncertain. V lost 2 bases and J 1 base, leaving 9 bases between the germline ends. The V gene's germline CDR1 is GTSNPN and CDR2 SVGIG (reference sequence). The CDR3 consists of 14 residues. The CDR3 loop is CAWSSGGSYNEQFF. The CDR3 DNA reads TGTGCCTGGAGTTCTGGCGGTTCCTACAATGAGCAGTTCTTC.

The chain links TRBV9 to TRBJ2-3; 16 positions agree with TRBD2. CDR3 length equals 20 residues. The junction had 12 bases not matched to a gene; V was cut back by 4 bases and J by 1 base. Germline CDR1 reads SGDLS; CDR2 reads YYNGEE. The CDR3 coding sequence is TGTGCCAGCAGCCCCCAGGGACTAGCGGGAGGGCTCGTTGGCACAGATACGCAGTATTTT. This sequence encodes CASSPQGLAGGLVGTDTQYF. Using reference TRBV9 and TRBJ2-3 for the parts outside the CDR3, the full variable domain is DSGVTQTPKHLITATGQRVTLRCSPRSGDLSVYWYQQSLDQGLQFLIQYYNGEERAKGNILERFSAQQFPDLHSELNLSSLELGDSALYFCASSPQGLAGGLVGTDTQYFGPGTRLTVL.

The chain links TRBV4-1 to TRBJ2-5, with 7 bases aligning to TRBD2. This CDR3 contains 15 residues. The germline gives CDR1 MGHRA, CDR2 YSYEKL. The V and J ends lost 0 bases and 4 bases, in that order; junction bases with no gene match: 5. CDR3 DNA: TGCGCCAGCAGCCAAGACGGGTCGGGAGGAGAGACCCAGTACTTC. It is translated as CASSQDGSGGETQYF.

This sequence joins TRBV6-5 and TRBJ1-5; 9 nucleotides agree with TRBD1. The CDR3 has 13 amino acids. The V and J ends lost 8 bases and 8 bases, in that order; junction bases with no gene match: 7. CDR1 MNHEY and CDR2 SVGAGI come from the germline V gene. The CDR3 DNA sequence: TGTGCCAGCGGCCGGACAGGGGTAGAGCCCCAGCATTTT. It specifies CASGRTGVEPQHF.

This rearrangement joins TRBV28 to TRBJ1-2; tentative D call: TRBD1 (5 bases). CDR1 and CDR2 (germline): MDHEN, SYDVKM. Trimming removed 6 bases from V and 7 bases from J, with 15 bases in between. The CDR3 spans 13 residues. The CDR3 spells CASSPRPRAGYTF. As DNA, the CDR3 is TGTGCCAGCAGCCCGCGCCCCAGGGCTGGCTACACCTTC.

V gene TRBV5-1 combines with J gene TRBJ2-1; 7 nucleotides align to TRBD2. There are 15 residues in the CDR3. The junction had 5 bases not matched to a gene; V was cut back by 3 bases and J by 2 bases. Germline CDR1 reads SGHRS; CDR2 reads YFSETQ. CDR3 sequence reads: CASSWTRDTYNEQFF. The DNA for the CDR3 is TGCGCCAGCAGCTGGACTAGAGACACCTACAATGAGCAGTTCTTC. Using reference TRBV5-1 and TRBJ2-1 for the parts outside the CDR3, the full variable domain is KAGVTQTPRYLIKTRGQQVTLSCSPISGHRSVSWYQQTPGQGLQFLFEYFSETQRNKGNFPGRFSGRQFSNSRSEMNVSTLELGDSALYLCASSWTRDTYNEQFFGPGTRLTVL.

The chain couples TRBV27 to TRBJ2-3, with 7 bases lining up with TRBD1. V dropped 3 bases and J dropped 1; count of bases not matched to a gene: 7. The CDR3 length is 16 residues. Germline assignment: CDR1 MNHEY and CDR2 SMNVEV (reference sequence). As DNA, the CDR3 is TGTGCCAGCAGTTTTATTGACAGGGCGGGCACAGATACGCAGTATTTT. Its translation: CASSFIDRAGTDTQYF.

This clone turned up a few times. The V call is TRBV24-1, the J call TRBJ2-1; TRBD2 matches 12 bases. The CDR3 runs to 17 residues. Per germline, CDR1 KGHDR and CDR2 SFDVKD. Trimming took 0 bases from V and 10 from J; bases not matched to a gene: 9. The CDR3 DNA reads as TGTGCCACCAGTGATTTGCAGGAAGCTAGCGGGAGGGCCGAGCAGTTCTTC. Translating it yields CATSDLQEASGRAEQFF.

This clone is a singleton in its sample. The J gene is TRBJ1-6, the V gene TRBV28; D is undetermined. V lost 6 bases and J lost 0, with 18 bases in between. The CDR3 is 18 residues long. Germline V lookup: CDR1 MDHEN, CDR2 SYDVKM. CDR3 residues: CASSPDRYGNSYNSPLHF. DNA for the CDR3: TGTGCCAGCAGCCCCGACCGATACGGGAACTCCTATAATTCACCCCTCCACTTT.

The CDR3 DNA sequence: TGTGCCAGTGGGACTAGCGGGAGAGGCAATGAGCAGTTCTTC. This gives the protein CASGTSGRGNEQFF. The chain carries TRBV19 and TRBJ2-1, with 14 positions matching TRBD2. After removal of 8 bases from V and 6 bases from J, the junction contained 3 bases not matched to a gene. This CDR3 has 14 residues. Germline V lookup: CDR1 LNHDA, CDR2 SQIVND (reference sequence).

The chain employs TRBV13 and TRBJ2-7, with TRBD1 matching 7 bases. Germline V lookup: CDR1 PRHDT, CDR2 FYEKMQ (reference sequence). The V gene end was trimmed by 6 bases and the J gene end by 2 bases; junction bases not matched to a gene: 4. This CDR3 comprises 13 residues. The CDR3 DNA follows: TGTGCCAGCAGGCACAGGGGCGCCTACGAGCAGTACTTC. It translates to CASRHRGAYEQYF. The full variable domain, in which reference TRBV13 and TRBJ2-7 provide the parts outside the CDR3, is AAGVIQSPRHLIKEKRETATLKCYPIPRHDTVYWYQQGPGQDPQFLISFYEKMQSDKGSIPDRFSAQQFSDYHSELNMSSLELGDSALYFCASRHRGAYEQYFGPGTRLTVT.

The gene calls are TRBV4-1 and TRBJ1-5; no definite D call. Trimming left V 1 base short and J 11 bases short, with 30 bases between. Per the germline V gene, CDR1 is MGHRA and CDR2 is YSYEKL. The CDR3 spans 19 residues. CDR3 nucleotide sequence: TGCGCCAGCAGCCAAGTTAAAAGTTCATATGGGAGCTCCAATATGGCCCAGCATTTT. Amino acid sequence: CASSQVKSSYGSSNMAQHF.

V is TRBV4-3 and J is TRBJ2-2; possible D gene TRBD1, 5 bases. Germline assignment: CDR1 LGHNA and CDR2 YSLEER. V shed 3 bases and J shed 9 bases, with 17 bases lying between them. The CDR3 sequence is 15 residues long. CDR3 residues: CASSQASRVGRELFF. CDR3 DNA sequence: TGCGCCAGCAGCCAGGCCTCCCGTGTGGGGCGGGAGCTGTTTTTT.

The chain recombines TRBV7-8 with TRBJ2-2, with 8 bases matching TRBD1. Germline V gene sequence: CDR1 SGHVS, CDR2 FQNEAQ. The CDR3 runs to 16 residues. V trimming: 0 bases; J trimming: 7 bases; junction bases outside the gene matches: 7. Written as DNA, the CDR3 is TGTGCCAGCAGCTTAGCGTACCCAGGGGGCTTCGGGGAGCTGTTTTTT. It translates to CASSLAYPGGFGELFF.

The chain combines TRBV27 with TRBJ2-1; D call uncertain. Germline V gives CDR1 MNHEY, CDR2 SMNVEV (reference sequence). The length of the CDR3 is 12 residues. Trimming shortened V by 5 bases and J by 8 bases, and 10 bases separated the two germline ends. CDR3 residues: CASSTNAYEQFF. CDR3 nucleotide sequence: TGTGCCAGCAGTACTAACGCGTATGAGCAGTTCTTC.

The chain uses TRBV7-7 and TRBJ2-2, with 13 bases lining up with TRBD2. Trimming removed 6 bases from V and 4 bases from J; junction bases left unmatched: 14. This CDR3 has 19 amino acids. Germline lookup yields CDR1 SSHAT and CDR2 FNYEAQ (reference sequence). The CDR3 DNA reads as TGTGCCAGCAGTTCGAGGCGACTAGCGGGAGGTCGCGGCACCGGGGAGCTGTTTTTT. It specifies CASSSRRLAGGRGTGELFF. Combining the CDR3 with reference TRBV7-7 and TRBJ2-2 gives the whole variable domain GAGVSQSPRYKVTKRGQDVTLRCDPISSHATLYWYQQALGQGPEFLTYFNYEAQPDKSGLPSDRFSAERPEGSISTLTIQRTEQRDSAMYRCASSSRRLAGGRGTGELFFGEGSRLTVL.

J is TRBJ2-2 and V is TRBV5-4; D possibly corresponds to TRBD1 (5 bases). Trimming took 1 base from V and 2 from J, leaving 12 bases between them. Per germline, CDR1 SGHNT and CDR2 YYREEE (reference sequence). The CDR3 is made up of 16 amino acids. For the CDR3, the DNA is TGTGCCAGCAGCTTGAATGGCAGGGCCAACACCGGGGAGCTGTTTTTT. Its translation: CASSLNGRANTGELFF.

The chain is built from TRBV28 and TRBJ1-2; TRBD1 might be the D (5 bases). V lost 6 bases to trimming and J lost 8 bases, with 22 bases between them. Germline loops: CDR1 MDHEN, CDR2 SYDVKM. The CDR3 sequence is 15 residues long. CDR3 residues: CASRIVGQGVGGYTF. The CDR3 region has the DNA TGTGCCAGCAGAATTGTGGGGCAGGGTGTGGGGGGCTACACCTTC.

The chain is built from TRBV5-1 and TRBJ2-1; 8 bases map to TRBD2. CDR3 size: 14 residues. Trimming at V came to 9 bases and at J to 7 bases, leaving 12 bases not matched to a gene. Germline V lookup: CDR1 SGHRS, CDR2 YFSETQ. The CDR3 sequence is CAIRLTSGANEQFF. The CDR3 DNA reads as TGCGCCATACGTCTTACTAGCGGAGCTAATGAGCAGTTCTTC.

This chain connects TRBV20-1 to TRBJ2-7; 11 bases fit TRBD2. The CDR3 consists of 11 residues. V shed 8 bases and J 3 bases; nucleotides not matched to a gene: 0. Germline loops: CDR1 DFQATT, CDR2 SNEGSKA (reference sequence). The CDR3 protein is CSLAGGYEQYF. The CDR3 DNA follows: TGCAGTCTAGCGGGAGGCTACGAGCAGTACTTC.

The J gene is TRBJ1-4, the V gene TRBV7-9, with 12 nucleotides matching TRBD1. Looked up from germline, CDR1 is SEHNR and CDR2 is FQNEAQ (reference sequence). The CDR3 extends over 17 amino acids. V was pared by 5 bases and J by 7 bases, with 11 bases of the junction left unmatched. CDR3 sequence: CASSPGTGGGRSEKLFF. For the CDR3, the DNA is TGTGCCAGCAGCCCCGGGACAGGGGGCGGCCGGTCTGAAAAACTGTTTTTT.

This clone has more than one count but fewer than ten. This chain uses TRBV11-3 with TRBJ1-5, with D tentatively TRBD1 (5 bases). The ends were cut back, 1 base at V and 2 bases at J, with 18 bases in the middle. CDR3 length: 18 residues. In germline, CDR1 is SGHNT, CDR2 YENEEA. The DNA for the CDR3 is TGTGCCAGCAGCTTAGGGGGAGGGGTCCCTCGCGGCAATCAGCCCCAGCATTTT. This gives the protein CASSLGGGVPRGNQPQHF.

The chain couples TRBV7-6 to TRBJ2-1, with TRBD2 matching 10 bases. V dropped 1 base and J dropped 2; count of bases not matched to a gene: 5. The length of the CDR3 is 17 residues. Germline values: CDR1 SGHVS, CDR2 FNYEAQ. The CDR3 DNA reads as TGTGCCAGCAGCTTAGGACTAGCGGGCCAAACCTACAATGAGCAGTTCTTC. Its protein is CASSLGLAGQTYNEQFF. Using reference TRBV7-6 and TRBJ2-1 for the parts outside the CDR3, the full variable domain is GAGVSQSPRYKVTKRGQDVALRCDPISGHVSLYWYRQALGQGPEFLTYFNYEAQQDKSGLPNDRFSAERPEGSISTLTIQRTEQRDSAMYRCASSLGLAGQTYNEQFFGPGTRLTVL.

This chain links TRBV18 with TRBJ1-1; 7 positions match TRBD1. The CDR3 runs to 14 residues. Germline V gene data show CDR1 as KGHSH and CDR2 as LQKENI. V trimming: 4 bases; J trimming: 10 bases; junction bases outside the gene matches: 12. The CDR3 protein is CASSHGQEGRIAFF. The DNA for the CDR3 is TGTGCCAGCTCACACGGACAGGAGGGGAGAATAGCTTTCTTT.

The rearrangement uses TRBV7-2 and TRBJ1-3; D perhaps matches TRBD1 (6 bases). The CDR3 has 14 residues. V was trimmed by 3 bases and J by 4 bases, leaving 10 bases between them. CDR1 and CDR2 (germline): SGHTA, FQGNSA. The CDR3 nucleotides read TGTGCCAGCAGCTTGGGGGCCTGGGGAAACACCATATATTTT. This translates into CASSLGAWGNTIYF.

CDR3 protein: CASSRSGSLVEQYF. The CDR3, as DNA: TGTGCCAGCAGCCGTAGCGGGAGTTTAGTAGAGCAGTACTTC. The chain employs TRBV3-1 (or the pseudogene TRBV3-2) and TRBJ2-7; 9 bases align to TRBD2. The V segment lost 4 bases and the J segment 7 bases; nucleotides outside the gene matches: 8. The CDR3 extends over 14 amino acids. Germline V gives CDR1 LGHDT, CDR2 YNNKEL (reference sequence).

This sequence joins TRBV6-5 and TRBJ1-2; 8 bases line up with TRBD1. The trim removed 6 bases at V and 6 bases at J, leaving 6 bases unmatched. Germline values: CDR1 MNHEY, CDR2 SVGAGI. The CDR3 runs 13 residues. CDR3 in DNA: TGTGCCAGCAGAGTGACAGGGGAGGATGGCTACACCTTC. Its translation: CASRVTGEDGYTF.